Below are 6 T cell receptor beta chains sequenced from a single sample in a study of CD4 T cells in relation to SARS-CoV-2 and coronaviruses. TCRdb's copy holds only in-frame clones and misses some; the assay was immunoSEQ multiplex PCR. The sample records about 37,000 clones, less than 85% being singletons. Their target antigens are unknown. The sample was naive CD4+ T cells from PBMCs, cultured in vitro. Subset described: naive CD4+ T cells isolated by negative enrichment. The origin of the receptors is an adult with COVID-19.

The table lists this clone with a count of one. The V and J genes are TRBV27 and TRBJ2-5, with TRBD2 as a possible D gene (6 bases). The CDR3 sequence is 14 residues long. Trimming removed 4 bases from V and 1 base from J, with 10 bases in between. CDR1 MNHEY and CDR2 SMNVEV come from the germline V gene (reference sequence). Here the CDR3 reads CASSSRGSQETQYF. The CDR3 DNA reads TGTGCCAGCAGTTCACGGGGGAGCCAAGAGACCCAGTACTTC.

This clone was picked up a small number of times. The gene calls are TRBV2 and TRBJ2-1; TRBD1 is a possible D gene (5 bases). CDR3 length: 12 amino acids. Per germline, CDR1 SNHLY and CDR2 FYNNEI. V was shortened by 6 bases and J by 7 bases, with 10 bases between the two germline ends. This CDR3 is CASSPQGNEQFF. The CDR3 nucleotides are TGTGCCAGCAGCCCGCAGGGAAATGAGCAGTTCTTC.

The V and J genes are TRBV5-6 and TRBJ2-7; 11 bases fit TRBD1. This CDR3 comprises 14 residues. The ends lost 3 bases at V and 4 bases at J; junction bases unmatched: 3. CDR1 is SGHDT and CDR2 is YYEEEE in the germline V gene. CDR3 DNA: TGTGCCAGCAGCTCGGACAGGGGGCTATACGAGCAGTACTTC. It encodes CASSSDRGLYEQYF.

The V call is TRBV7-9, the J call TRBJ2-1; D is possibly TRBD2 (6 bases). The CDR3 loop spans 14 amino acids. Germline CDR1 SEHNR, CDR2 FQNEAQ (reference sequence). V shed 6 bases and J shed 6 bases, with 15 bases lying between them. The CDR3 coding sequence is TGTGCCAGCAGGTCCTCGGGAGCCTCCAATGAGCAGTTCTTC. This translates into CASRSSGASNEQFF.

This chain joins TRBV6-6 and TRBJ2-1; D gene uncertain. Germline lookup yields CDR1 MNHNY and CDR2 SVGAGI (reference sequence). V lost 5 bases and J lost 0, with 20 bases in between. The CDR3 spans 18 residues. The CDR3 DNA follows: TGTGCCAGCAGTCCCCCCCTAACGGAAAAGAGCTCCTACAATGAGCAGTTCTTC. This gives the protein CASSPPLTEKSSYNEQFF.

The chain combines TRBV24-1 with TRBJ1-5; D perhaps matches TRBD1 (5 bases). The CDR3 totals 12 residues. Germline V CDR1 and CDR2: KGHDR, SFDVKD. V lost 1 base, J lost 13 bases, and 10 bases lay in between. Here the CDR3 DNA reads TGTGCCACCAGTGATTTACGGGGGAGGCAGCATTTT. Amino acids: CATSDLRGRQHF.